This T cell receptor (beta chain) was captured by sequencing in a study of blood T cell repertoires in COVID-19. Study context: Italy, Spain and the United States were the sources of the convalescent and acute COVID-19 samples.

Cohort assignment relied on participant-reported clinical history. TCRdb's copy holds only in-frame clones and misses some; the assay was immunoSEQ multiplex PCR. The sample contains some 270,000 clones, around 89% of which appear only once. The sequencing input was PBMCs or T cells enriched from blood (not recorded which). The receptor was derived from a woman younger than 45 with acute COVID-19.

CDR3 in DNA: TGTGCCAGCAGCTTAGATCCCAGCGGGGCCTACGAGCAGTACTTC. Translation: CASSLDPSGAYEQYF. This chain connects TRBV11-2 to TRBJ2-7; 7 nucleotides match TRBD2. The V gene end was trimmed by 0 bases and the J gene end by 2 bases; junction bases not matched to a gene: 4. The CDR3 has 15 amino acids. The germline gives CDR1 SGHAT, CDR2 FQNNGV.